This T cell receptor beta chain was recorded in a study of CD8+ T cells in alopecia areata. Sequencing relied on a cDNA template that was reverse transcribed from extracted RNA. Libraries were prepared by immunoSEQ multiplex PCR; TCRdb keeps only in-frame clonotypes and omits some of them. The sample shows approximately 150,000 clones, less than 75% of them seen only once. Specified treatment: oral pan-JAK inhibitor, 5-10 mg twice daily. The germline V gene has CDR1 MNHEY and CDR2 SVGAGI. Germline trimming cut 5 bases from V and 9 bases from J; bases unmatched to any gene: 9. CDR3 length: 14 residues.

The TCR originated in a human donor with alopecia areata. The input for sequencing was CD4+ T cells sorted from blood, taken at roughly week 55, from a patient treated with tofacitinib. The chain is built from TRBV6-5 and TRBJ2-7, with 11 bases aligning to TRBD1. The CDR3 region has the DNA TGTGCCAGCAGTAGCGGGACAGGGGGTGTAGGGCAGTACTTC. As protein: CASSSGTGGVGQYF.